This TCR beta chain was identified in a study of CD8 T cells in ankylosing spondylitis. Findings and limits, study-wide: There was reportedly significant enrichment of clones that were disease-linked in matched ankylosing spondylitis synovial fluid.

Notes on this clonotype: As yet, its antigen is unknown. The DNA is omitted, as the CDR3 cannot be located on it reliably, and the CDR3 follows TCRdb's listing.

TCRdb processed the 5' RACE reads anew with MiXCR; each CDR3 protein has one entry. This sample yields around 250,000 distinct CDR3 sequences, of which 32% are seen a single time; roughly 4.2% belongs to the top ten. Ends included, the CDR3 has 15 residues. Germline-derived CDR1 and CDR2 are SGHTA and FQGNSA. The sequencing input was blood, either unsorted or a sorted T cell fraction (not recorded which). The chain is built from TRBV7-2 and TRBJ1-5; no DNA check was done on the table's D call, TRBD1. This clonotype was obtained from a male donor with ankylosing spondylitis or in good health (not recorded which). The CDR3 protein is CASSLFGPGDQPQHF.